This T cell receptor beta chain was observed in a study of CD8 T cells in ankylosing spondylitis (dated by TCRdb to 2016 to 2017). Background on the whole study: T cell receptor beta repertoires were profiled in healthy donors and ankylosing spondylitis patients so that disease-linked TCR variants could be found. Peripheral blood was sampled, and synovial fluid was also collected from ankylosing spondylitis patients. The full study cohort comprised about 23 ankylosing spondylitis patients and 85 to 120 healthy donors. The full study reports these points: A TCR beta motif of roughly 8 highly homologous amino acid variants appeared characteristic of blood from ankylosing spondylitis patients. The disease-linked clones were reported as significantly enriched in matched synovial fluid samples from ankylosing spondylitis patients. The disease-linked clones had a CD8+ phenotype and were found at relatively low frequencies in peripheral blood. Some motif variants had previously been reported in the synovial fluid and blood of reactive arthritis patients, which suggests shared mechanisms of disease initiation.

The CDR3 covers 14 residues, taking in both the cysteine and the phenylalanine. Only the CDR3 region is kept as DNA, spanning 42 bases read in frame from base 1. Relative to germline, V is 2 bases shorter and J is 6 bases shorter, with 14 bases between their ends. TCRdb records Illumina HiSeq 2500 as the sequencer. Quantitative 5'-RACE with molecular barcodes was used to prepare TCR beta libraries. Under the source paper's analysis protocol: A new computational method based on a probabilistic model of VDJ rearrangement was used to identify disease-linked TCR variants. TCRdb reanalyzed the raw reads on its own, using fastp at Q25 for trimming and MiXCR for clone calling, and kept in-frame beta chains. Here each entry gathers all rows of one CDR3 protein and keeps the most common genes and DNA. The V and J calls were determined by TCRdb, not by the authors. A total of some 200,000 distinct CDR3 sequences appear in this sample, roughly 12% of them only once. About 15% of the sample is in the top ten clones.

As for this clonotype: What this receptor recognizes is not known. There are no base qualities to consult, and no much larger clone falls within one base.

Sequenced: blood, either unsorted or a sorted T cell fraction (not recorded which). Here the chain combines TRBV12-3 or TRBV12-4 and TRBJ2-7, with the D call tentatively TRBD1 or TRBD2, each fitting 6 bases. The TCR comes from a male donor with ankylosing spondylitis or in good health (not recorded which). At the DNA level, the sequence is TGTGCCAGCAGTTTACTGGGGGCGGGAAGCGAGCAGTACTTC. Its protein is CASSLLGAGSEQYF.